This T cell receptor beta chain was sequenced in a study of blood T cell repertoires in COVID-19 (dated by TCRdb to the early 2020s). A note on the overall study: Collaborator samples came from the United States, Italy and Spain and covered acute and convalescent phases of COVID-19. The prospective study material was composed of cDNA or gDNA derived from T cells, B-cell-depleted T cells, or PBMCs. The dataset comprised deeply sampled blood TCRbeta repertoires from subjects exposed to, actively infected with, or recovered from COVID-19. The repertoires were released in a freely available public database meant as a resource for research on the immune response to SARS-CoV-2. The samples were drawn from two sources: the first 160 participants of the ongoing ImmuneRACE study, and approximately 1,300 subjects contributed by 6 global collaborators. The sample metadata nearly always contained a de-identified subject ID, COVID-19 status, age in years and sex. Where available, HLA class I and class II types were obtained from metadata supplied by the sample provider rather than from assay-based typing.

Concerning this clone itself: Its recognized antigen is unknown. Base qualities are not provided; no much larger clone lies one nucleotide away.

General findings and caveats noted by the study authors: The amount of clinical and demographic metadata varied by source and participant and was provided uncurated.

Whole blood was collected in K2EDTA tubes by collaborating institutions according to the institutions' own protocols. For TCRbeta analysis, collaborators shipped samples as frozen whole blood, isolated PBMCs, or DNA extracted from either of those sample types. TCRbeta CDR3 regions were amplified from genomic DNA by means of the immunoSEQ Assay, a bias-controlled multiplex PCR. Per the authors' processing: Nucleated cell counts per sample were estimated from amplification of reference gene primers within the assay. Sequence reads were collapsed and filtered to measure the absolute abundance of every unique TCRbeta CDR3 rearrangement. For each sample, productive Simpson clonality was calculated as the square root of Simpson's diversity index over productive rearrangements. TCRdb holds this immuneACCESS table with in-frame rearrangements only. Some clones are missing; in checked studies, unresolved V genes explain under half, and the rest has no known cause. V, J and clone size are taken as reported in that table, and D and trimming were inferred from the DNA itself. This sample is represented by about 90,000 clones; around 88% of them were singletons. The ten top clones hold about 0.51% of the sample.

The source material was peripheral blood. The receptor was isolated from a man in his 60s with acute or convalescent COVID-19.

The CDR3 protein sequence reads: CASSQVSGEYGYTF. DNA sequence: TGTGCCAGCAGCCAAGTCTCAGGGGAATATGGCTACACCTTC. The rearranged segments are TRBV3-1 (or the pseudogene TRBV3-2) and TRBJ1-2, and TRBD1 may be the D gene, going by 6 matching bases. V and J are truncated by 1 base and 5 bases respectively, leaving an intervening sequence of 11 bases. The germline V gene (reference sequence) provides CDR1 LGHDT and CDR2 YNNKEL. The CDR3 covers 14 residues, taking in both the cysteine and the phenylalanine. Here the CDR3 DNA is all that survives: 42 bases in frame from base 1.